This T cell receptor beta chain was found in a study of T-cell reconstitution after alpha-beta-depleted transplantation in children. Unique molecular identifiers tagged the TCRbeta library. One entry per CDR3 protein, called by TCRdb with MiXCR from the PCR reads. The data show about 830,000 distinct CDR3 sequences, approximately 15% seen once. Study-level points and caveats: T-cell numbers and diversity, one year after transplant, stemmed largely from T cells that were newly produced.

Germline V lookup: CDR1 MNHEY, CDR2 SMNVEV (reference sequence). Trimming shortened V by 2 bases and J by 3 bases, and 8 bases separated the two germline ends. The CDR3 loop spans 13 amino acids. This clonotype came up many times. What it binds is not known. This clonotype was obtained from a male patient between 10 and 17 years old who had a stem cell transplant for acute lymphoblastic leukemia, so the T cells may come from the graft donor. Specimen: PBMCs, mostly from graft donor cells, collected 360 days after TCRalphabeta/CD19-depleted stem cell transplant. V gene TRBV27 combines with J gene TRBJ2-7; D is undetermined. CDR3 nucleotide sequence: TGTGCCAGCAGTTTAGCGGCAGACTACGAGCAGTACTTC. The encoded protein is CASSLAADYEQYF.